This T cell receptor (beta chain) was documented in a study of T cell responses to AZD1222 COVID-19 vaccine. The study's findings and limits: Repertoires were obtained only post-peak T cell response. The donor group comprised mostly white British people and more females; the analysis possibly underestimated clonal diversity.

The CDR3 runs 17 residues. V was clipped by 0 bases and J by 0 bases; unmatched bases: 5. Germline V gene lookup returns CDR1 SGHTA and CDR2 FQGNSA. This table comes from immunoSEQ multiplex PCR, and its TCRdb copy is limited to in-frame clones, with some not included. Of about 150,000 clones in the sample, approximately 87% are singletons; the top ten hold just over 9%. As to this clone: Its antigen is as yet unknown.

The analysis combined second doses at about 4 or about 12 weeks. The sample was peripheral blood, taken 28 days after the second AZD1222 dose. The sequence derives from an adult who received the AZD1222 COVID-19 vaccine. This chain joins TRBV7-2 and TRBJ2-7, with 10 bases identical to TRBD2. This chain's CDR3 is CASSLASSGSPSYEQYF. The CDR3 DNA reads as TGTGCCAGCAGCTTAGCCTCTAGCGGGAGCCCCTCCTACGAGCAGTACTTC.